The T cell receptor beta chain under discussion was sequenced for a study of T cells in Graves' hyperthyroidism and ophthalmopathy. The V segment lost 7 bases and the J segment 6 bases; nucleotides outside the gene matches: 12. This CDR3 is built from 15 residues. TCR beta CDR3 sequences were amplified from RNA transcripts. With the HTBI primer set, the TCR CDR3 went through a first round of RT-PCR. TCRdb re-called the multiplex PCR reads with MiXCR, one entry per CDR3 protein. The table shows about 380,000 distinct CDR3 sequences, with about 13% occurring only once. This clonotype came up many times.

This clonotype was obtained from a man younger than 45 with Graves' hyperthyroidism that later progressed to Graves' ophthalmopathy. The specimen sequenced was blood. The chain uses TRBV12-3 or TRBV12-4 and TRBJ1-2; 9 nucleotides match TRBD1. For the CDR3, the DNA is TGTGCCAGCACCAAGGACAGGGGATATTCAAATGGCTACACCTTC. As protein: CASTKDRGYSNGYTF.